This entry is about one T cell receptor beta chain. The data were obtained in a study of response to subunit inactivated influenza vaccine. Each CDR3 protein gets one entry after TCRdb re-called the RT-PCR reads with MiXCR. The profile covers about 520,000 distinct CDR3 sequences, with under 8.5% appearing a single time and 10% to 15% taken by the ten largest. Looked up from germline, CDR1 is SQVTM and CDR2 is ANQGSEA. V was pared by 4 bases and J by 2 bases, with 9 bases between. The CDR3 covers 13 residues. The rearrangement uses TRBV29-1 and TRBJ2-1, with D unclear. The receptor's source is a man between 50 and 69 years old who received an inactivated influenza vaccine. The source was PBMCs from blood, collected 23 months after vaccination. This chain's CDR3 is CSVVLDPYNEQFF. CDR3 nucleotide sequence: TGCAGCGTTGTCCTAGACCCCTACAATGAGCAGTTCTTC.